The clone carrying this T cell receptor (beta chain) turned up a few times. An end of the junction does not agree with germline; a read error may underlie this. This sample was taken from a study of PD-1 blockade in mismatch repair-deficient tumors. The assay was immunoSEQ multiplex PCR, and TCRdb's table has in-frame clones only and misses some. The sample lists some 120,000 clones; about 86% were seen once. CDR1 and CDR2 from the germline V gene are PRHDT and FYEKMQ (reference sequence). The CDR3 is 13 residues long. This clonotype originated in an adult with mismatch repair-deficient cancer. The sequencing here drew on peripheral blood, taken 44 weeks after starting pembrolizumab. This rearrangement joins TRBV13 to TRBJ2-7; TRBD1 is a possible D gene (6 bases). For the CDR3, the DNA is TGTGCCAGCAGCCTAGGACAGCGCTACGAGCAGTACTTC. Translation gives CASSLGQRYEQYF.